These 30 T cell receptor beta chains originate from one sample sequenced in a study of Graves' ophthalmopathy and Graves' hyperthyroidism. For repertoire sequencing, the TCR beta CDR3 regions were amplified from RNA transcripts. HTBI primers were used in a first-round RT-PCR, which preceded a second-round multiplex PCR. TCRdb passed the multiplex PCR reads through MiXCR, listing each CDR3 protein once. The sample lists nearly 400,000 distinct CDR3 sequences, 15% to 20% occurring once. Sequences were obtained from peripheral blood. The source of these receptors is a woman younger than 30 with Graves' ophthalmopathy.

About this clonotype itself: Given a much more abundant clone one base away, this may be a read error. As DNA, the CDR3 is TGTGCCAGCAGTGAGTGGGGTGGGACCAATCAGCCCCAGCATTTT. Its protein product is CASSEWGGTNQPQHF. The chain has TRBV6-1 and TRBJ1-5; D perhaps matches TRBD1 (5 bases). Trimming removed 3 bases from V and 3 bases from J, with 12 bases in between. The CDR3 contains 15 residues. Germline V CDR1 and CDR2: MNHNS, SASEGT.

In its sample, this clonotype was seen a few times. The V call is TRBV28, the J call TRBJ2-5, with 7 nucleotides matching TRBD1. With V trimmed by 5 bases and J by 4 bases, 13 bases remained unmatched. Germline V gene data show CDR1 as MDHEN and CDR2 as SYDVKM. The CDR3 runs to 16 residues. The DNA for the CDR3 is TGTGCCAGCAGTCCCCGCCCAGGGGGAGTCTCAGAGACCCAGTACTTC. Translating it yields CASSPRPGGVSETQYF.

This clonotype has ten or more counts. This chain links TRBV20-1 with TRBJ2-2; 7 positions match TRBD2. CDR1 and CDR2 (germline): DFQATT, SNEGSKA (reference sequence). The CDR3 is 14 residues long. The CDR3: CSAGGRSVDGELFF. The CDR3 nucleotides read TGCAGCGCCGGGGGGAGGAGTGTAGACGGGGAGCTGTTTTTT.

Many counts were recorded for this clonotype. The gene calls are TRBV27 and TRBJ2-7; no definite D call. CDR1 and CDR2 from the germline V gene are MNHEY and SMNVEV (reference sequence). The CDR3 is 12 residues long. The ends were cut back, 4 bases at V and 4 bases at J, with 8 bases in the middle. The DNA for the CDR3 is TGTGCCAGCAGTTCCTCAATATACGAGCAGTACTTC. Encoded protein: CASSSSIYEQYF.

This clonotype has a handful of counts. This sequence joins TRBV6-1 and TRBJ2-7; D might be TRBD1 (7 bases). CDR3 length: 13 amino acids. Germline assignment: CDR1 MNHNS and CDR2 SASEGT. The V end was cut by 6 bases, the J end by 6 bases, with 15 bases between. The CDR3 sequence: CASRERQGGEQYF. As DNA, the CDR3 is TGTGCCAGCAGGGAACGACAGGGAGGCGAGCAGTACTTC.

This clonotype was seen at least ten times. The chain carries TRBV28 and TRBJ2-7; 12 bases match TRBD2. The CDR3 runs to 18 residues. V dropped 6 bases and J dropped 0; count of bases not matched to a gene: 12. The germline gives CDR1 MDHEN, CDR2 SYDVKM. The CDR3 nucleotides are TGTGCCAGCAGCTTCCCCGGACTAGCGGGGATGAGCTCCTACGAGCAGTACTTC. Translating gives CASSFPGLAGMSSYEQYF.

J is TRBJ2-2 and V is TRBV6-2 or TRBV6-3; the match to TRBD2 covers 9 bases. After removal of 0 bases from V and 1 base from J, the junction contained 9 bases not matched to a gene. CDR3 length equals 19 residues. Germline V gene lookup returns CDR1 MNHEY and CDR2 SVGEGT. The CDR3 DNA reads TGTGCCAGCAGTTACTCGAATTGGAGACTAGCGGAGAACACCGGGGAGCTGTTTTTT. It codes for CASSYSNWRLAENTGELFF.

The chain is built from TRBV11-2 and TRBJ2-7, with 10 bases identical to TRBD1. CDR3 length equals 14 residues. V lost 6 bases and J lost 5; bases outside the gene matches: 7. Germline V lookup: CDR1 SGHAT, CDR2 FQNNGV. In nucleotides, the CDR3 is TGTGCCAGCAGATTGGGGGGGACAGGGGACGAGCAGTACTTC. Its translation is CASRLGGTGDEQYF.

Ten or more counts support this clonotype. The V call is TRBV5-5, the J call TRBJ2-7; 13 bases map to TRBD2. Trimming removed 4 bases from V and 2 bases from J; junction bases left unmatched: 6. From germline, CDR1 is SGHKS and CDR2 YYEKEE (reference sequence). The CDR3 contains 16 residues. The CDR3 protein is CASSPTGTSGTYEQYF. CDR3 nucleotides: TGTGCCAGCAGCCCCACCGGGACTAGCGGGACCTACGAGCAGTACTTC.

By proportion, this clonotype is medium-sized. J is TRBJ2-5 and V is TRBV6-2 or TRBV6-3; D remains unclear. CDR3 size: 11 residues. With 2 bases removed from V and 4 bases from J, the gap between germline ends came to 2 bases. Looked up from germline, CDR1 is MNHEY and CDR2 is SVGEGT. CDR3 loop: CASSYGETQYF. DNA of the CDR3: TGTGCCAGCAGTTACGGAGAGACCCAGTACTTC.

This chain uses TRBV7-2 with TRBJ2-5; TRBD2 matches 8 bases. V was pared by 0 bases and J by 5 bases, with 8 bases of the junction left unmatched. The CDR3 has 16 residues. The germline gives CDR1 SGHTA, CDR2 FQGNSA. The CDR3 DNA reads as TGTGCCAGCAGCTTAGCGCAAGCGGGAGACTGGGAGACCCAGTACTTC. Its protein is CASSLAQAGDWETQYF.

This clonotype was detected ten times or more. The chain carries TRBV6-2 or TRBV6-3 and TRBJ2-2; D remains unclear. This CDR3 has 15 amino acids. Germline-derived CDR1 and CDR2 are MNHEY and SVGEGT. The V gene lost 6 bases and the J gene lost 3 bases, with 14 bases spanning the gap. The CDR3 spells CASSVRPWDTGELFF. The CDR3 nucleotides read TGTGCCAGCAGCGTCCGCCCCTGGGACACCGGGGAGCTGTTTTTT.

The chain is built from TRBV6-2 or TRBV6-3 and TRBJ1-5, with D possibly TRBD1 on 5 matching bases. Germline V gene lookup returns CDR1 MNHEY and CDR2 SVGEGT. This CDR3 contains 18 residues. Trimming took 6 bases from V and 3 from J, leaving 24 bases between them. The DNA of the CDR3 is TGTGCCAGCAGGCTGGGAGTTTTAGGGGCGGGTATCAATCAGCCCCAGCATTTT. Protein sequence: CASRLGVLGAGINQPQHF.

This clonotype was recorded many times. This chain connects TRBV28 to TRBJ2-2; D ambiguous. Per the germline V gene, CDR1 is MDHEN and CDR2 is SYDVKM. With 4 bases removed from V and 4 bases from J, the gap between germline ends came to 7 bases. The CDR3 is made up of 13 amino acids. CDR3 amino acids: CASSYRATGELFF. CDR3 DNA: TGTGCCAGCAGTTATCGTGCCACCGGGGAGCTGTTTTTT. Full variable domain (missing parts from reference TRBV28 and TRBJ2-2): DVKVTQSSRYLVKRTGEKVFLECVQDMDHENMFWYRQDPGLGLRLIYFSYDVKMKEKGDIPEGYSVSREKKERFSLILESASTNQTSMYLCASSYRATGELFFGEGSRLTVL.

This clonotype was counted ten times or more. The chain uses TRBV20-1 and TRBJ1-1, with TRBD1 as a possible D gene (6 bases). The V gene's germline CDR1 is DFQATT and CDR2 SNEGSKA (reference sequence). This CDR3 has 12 residues. Trimming shortened V by 5 bases and J by 2 bases, and 9 bases separated the two germline ends. For the CDR3, the DNA is TGCAGTGCTGTACAGGGAAACACTGAAGCTTTCTTT. Its protein product is CSAVQGNTEAFF.

Many counts were recorded for this clonotype. The rearrangement links TRBV6-5 to TRBJ2-7; D gene uncertain. Germline CDR1 MNHEY, CDR2 SVGAGI. V was cut by 2 bases and J by 0 bases, with 8 bases left in between. CDR3 length equals 14 residues. DNA for the CDR3: TGTGCCAGCAGTTACCTCAGGTTCTCCTACGAGCAGTACTTC. The encoded protein is CASSYLRFSYEQYF.

This clonotype was detected ten times or more. The rearrangement joins TRBV11-2 to TRBJ1-3; weak D call: TRBD1 (5 bases). Trimming took off 6 bases at V and 0 bases at J, with 15 bases between the two ends. CDR3 length equals 16 residues. Germline V gene data show CDR1 as SGHAT and CDR2 as FQNNGV. The CDR3 nucleotides read TGTGCCAGCAGGCCCTACCCAGGGTTCTCTGGAAACACCATATATTTT. It encodes CASRPYPGFSGNTIYF.

The V and J genes are TRBV30 and TRBJ1-1, with D possibly TRBD1 on 5 matching bases. The V end lost 2 bases, the J end lost 6 bases, and 10 bases lay between the germline ends. Germline V CDR1 and CDR2: GTSNPN, SVGIG (reference sequence). The CDR3 consists of 12 residues. This chain's CDR3 is CAWSTGRSEAFF. The DNA for the CDR3 is TGTGCCTGGAGTACGGGGCGTTCTGAAGCTTTCTTT.

The count of this clonotype is one. This rearrangement joins TRBV12-3 or TRBV12-4 to TRBJ1-1; TRBD1 matches at 8 bases. Trimming cost V 7 bases and J 8 bases; bases outside gene matches: 6. The CDR3 consists of 12 residues. CDR3 coding DNA: TGTGCCAGCACCAGGGGGCGGCTGGAAGCTTTCTTT. Amino acids: CASTRGRLEAFF.

The sample holds many counts of this clonotype. This chain links TRBV10-3 with TRBJ2-7; D possibly corresponds to TRBD1 (7 bases). V was shortened by 4 bases and J by 2 bases, with 24 bases between the two germline ends. The CDR3 length is 18 residues. Germline-derived CDR1 and CDR2 are ENHRY and SYGVKD. CDR3 coding DNA: TGTGCCATCAGTGGAACCACATCAGGGGGGATCGTAACCTACGAGCAGTACTTC. It codes for CAISGTTSGGIVTYEQYF.

In this sample, this clonotype turned up a few times. The V call is TRBV20-1, the J call TRBJ2-4, with 8 bases identical to TRBD1. V shed 6 bases, J shed 4 bases, and the junction held 8 bases outside the gene matches. This CDR3 has 14 amino acids. Germline lookup yields CDR1 DFQATT and CDR2 SNEGSKA (reference sequence). The CDR3 sequence is CSADTRGLKNIQYF. DNA for the CDR3: TGCAGTGCCGACACCAGGGGGCTGAAAAACATTCAGTACTTC.

In this sample, this clonotype turned up many times. The V call is TRBV19, the J call TRBJ1-2; D possibly corresponds to TRBD1 (5 bases). Germline assignment: CDR1 LNHDA and CDR2 SQIVND (reference sequence). The CDR3 extends over 14 amino acids. With 5 bases removed from V and 8 bases from J, the gap between germline ends came to 18 bases. The CDR3 nucleotides are TGTGCCAGTAGTCCCAACTCAGTACCAGGGGGCTACACCTTC. Residues: CASSPNSVPGGYTF.

The chain uses TRBV11-2 and TRBJ2-7, with D unclear. This CDR3 region has 13 residues. Germline CDR1 is SGHAT and CDR2 is FQNNGV. Trimming took 2 bases from V and 6 from J, leaving 11 bases between them. CDR3 sequence (DNA): TGTGCCAGCAGCTTATCCCCGGGTGGCGAGCAGTACTTC. Its translation: CASSLSPGGEQYF.

The rearrangement joins TRBV12-3 or TRBV12-4 to TRBJ2-2; TRBD2 aligns across 7 bases. The CDR3 sequence is 14 residues long. The J segment lost 5 bases and the V segment lost 4 bases, leaving 4 bases of the junction unmatched. The CDR3 sequence is CASSSRSGTGELFF. DNA for the CDR3: TGTGCCAGCAGTTCCCGTAGCGGGACCGGGGAGCTGTTTTTT.

This clonotype came up once. V and J are TRBV7-2 and TRBJ2-7; D possibly corresponds to TRBD2 (5 bases). The CDR3 totals 13 residues. The germline V and J ends were trimmed by 0 bases and 3 bases, with 6 bases remaining between them. Germline values: CDR1 SGHTA, CDR2 FQGNSA. The CDR3 DNA is TGTGCCAGCAGCTTAGCTGAGGGCTACGAGCAGTACTTC. Encoded protein: CASSLAEGYEQYF.

This clonotype was found many times. The chain couples TRBV12-3 or TRBV12-4 to TRBJ2-2, with D possibly being TRBD1 or TRBD2 (5 bases each). V dropped 11 bases and J dropped 1 base, with 20 bases sitting between them. This CDR3 is built from 16 residues. The chain's CDR3 is CASWVIGAKNTGELFF. The CDR3 DNA reads TGTGCCTCCTGGGTGATCGGGGCCAAGAACACCGGGGAGCTGTTTTTT.

This clonotype was seen many times. The chain combines TRBV24-1 with TRBJ1-5; the match to TRBD1 covers 7 bases. CDR1 and CDR2 from the germline V gene are KGHDR and SFDVKD. Germline trimming cut 4 bases from V and 6 bases from J; bases unmatched to any gene: 11. This CDR3 region has 16 residues. The CDR3 DNA reads as TGTGCCACCAGTGACGCGACAGGGAAAATGGGTCAGCCCCAGCATTTT. Protein: CATSDATGKMGQPQHF.

There are many counts of this clonotype. V gene TRBV2 combines with J gene TRBJ1-1; no definite D call. V was shortened by 2 bases and J by 8 bases, with 18 bases between the two germline ends. CDR3 length: 15 amino acids. Germline V CDR1 and CDR2: SNHLY, FYNNEI. The CDR3 nucleotides are TGTGCCAGCAGTGAAACAGTGGCCGGGCTCACGGAAGCTTTCTTT. This sequence encodes CASSETVAGLTEAFF.

This clonotype was counted many times. This chain connects TRBV27 to TRBJ2-2, with D perhaps matching TRBD1 or TRBD2 (6 bases each). The V and J ends lost 7 bases and 3 bases respectively, with 12 bases between them. The CDR3 is 14 amino acids. Germline CDR1 and CDR2: MNHEY and SMNVEV (reference sequence). This CDR3 is CASNHRGHTGELFF. Here the CDR3 DNA reads TGTGCCAGCAATCACCGGGGGCACACCGGGGAGCTGTTTTTT.

This clonotype was found many times. The V and J genes are TRBV5-4 and TRBJ2-5; D is unresolved. Germline V gives CDR1 SGHNT, CDR2 YYREEE (reference sequence). V lost 7 bases and J 1 base, leaving 8 bases between the germline ends. CDR3 length equals 12 residues. The CDR3 region is CASGRSQETQYF. In nucleotides, the CDR3 is TGTGCCAGCGGCAGAAGCCAAGAGACCCAGTACTTC.